Presented here are 10 T cell receptor beta chains from one specimen sequenced in a study of blood T cell repertoires in COVID-19. Clones were read by immunoSEQ multiplex PCR, and TCRdb kept only the in-frame ones, dropping some. The sample has about 120,000 clones, roughly 84% seen once. Sequenced material: PBMCs or T cells enriched from blood (not recorded which). Source of these receptors: a woman aged 30 to 39 who had recovered from COVID-19.

This rearrangement joins TRBV30 to TRBJ2-2; D call uncertain. The CDR3 has 14 amino acids. Germline-derived CDR1 and CDR2 are GTSNPN and SVGIG (reference sequence). Trimming pared 5 bases from V and 1 base from J, leaving 11 bases between. This CDR3 reads CAWGRGRNTGELFF. In DNA form, the CDR3 reads TGTGCCTGGGGGCGAGGTAGGAACACCGGGGAGCTGTTTTTT.

This sequence joins TRBV5-4 and TRBJ1-2, with 9 positions matching TRBD1. V was pared by 3 bases and J by 7 bases, with 13 bases of the junction left unmatched. The V gene's germline CDR1 is SGHNT and CDR2 YYREEE (reference sequence). The CDR3 covers 16 residues. In nucleotides, the CDR3 is TGTGCCAGCAGCTCGCCGGGACAGGGAGGGATCGGTGGCTACACCTTC. Amino acid sequence: CASSSPGQGGIGGYTF.

The chain employs TRBV5-4 and TRBJ1-1; 8 bases line up with TRBD1. Germline trimming cut 6 bases from V and 5 bases from J; bases unmatched to any gene: 18. Germline values: CDR1 SGHNT, CDR2 YYREEE (reference sequence). This CDR3 has 17 amino acids. The CDR3 DNA reads as TGTGCCAGCATCCCCTACAGGGGGGGAAGGGGTAATACTGAAGCTTTCTTT. This sequence encodes CASIPYRGGRGNTEAFF. The complete variable domain, with remaining parts taken from reference TRBV5-4 and TRBJ1-1, reads ETGVTQSPTHLIKTRGQQVTLRCSSQSGHNTVSWYQQALGQGPQFIFQYYREEENGRGNFPPRFSGLQFPNYSSELNVNALELDDSALYLCASIPYRGGRGNTEAFFGQGTRLTVV.

The gene calls are TRBV7-3 and TRBJ2-1; 7 nucleotides line up with TRBD2. CDR3 length: 15 residues. J gave up 4 bases and V 6 bases, and 9 bases lay outside the gene matches. The germline V gene encodes CDR1 SGHTA and CDR2 FQGTGA. CDR3 amino acids: CASRALGTNYNEQFF. In DNA form, the CDR3 reads TGTGCCAGCAGGGCACTCGGGACTAATTACAATGAGCAGTTCTTC.

On this clone itself: Other DNA sequences of this sample code for an identical CDR3. The rearrangement links TRBV29-1 to TRBJ1-4; the match to TRBD1 covers 8 bases. Germline-derived CDR1 and CDR2 are SQVTM and ANQGSEA. Trimming took 4 bases from V and 7 from J; bases not matched to a gene: 11. This CDR3 has 15 amino acids. The CDR3 DNA reads TGCAGCGTTGGGGGAGGCGGACAGGGCGGTGAAAAACTGTTTTTT. It codes for CSVGGGGQGGEKLFF. Looking up the rest from reference TRBV29-1 and TRBJ1-4 gives the full variable domain: SAVISQKPSRDICQRGTSLTIQCQVDSQVTMMFWYRQQPGQSLTLIATANQGSEATYESGFVIDKFPISRPNLTFSTLTVSNMSPEDSSIYLCSVGGGGQGGEKLFFGSGTQLSVL.

The genes are TRBV5-1 and TRBJ2-7; 12 bases match TRBD2. V was clipped by 6 bases and J by 3 bases; unmatched bases: 7. The V gene's germline CDR1 is SGHRS and CDR2 YFSETQ. The CDR3 has 15 residues. The CDR3 sequence is CASTTGTSGFYEQYF. CDR3 DNA: TGCGCCAGCACCACCGGGACTAGCGGGTTCTACGAGCAGTACTTC.

The chain uses TRBV7-8 and TRBJ2-7; TRBD2 is a possible D gene (6 bases). The CDR3 loop spans 14 amino acids. CDR1 is SGHVS and CDR2 is FQNEAQ in the germline V gene. V lost 5 bases to trimming and J lost 0 bases, with 11 bases between them. This chain's CDR3 is CASSPLSGSYEQYF. In DNA form, the CDR3 reads TGTGCCAGCAGCCCACTTAGCGGCTCCTACGAGCAGTACTTC.

The chain recombines TRBV12-3 or TRBV12-4 with TRBJ2-5; a possible D gene is TRBD1 (5 bases). CDR3 length: 12 amino acids. Between the trimmed V and J ends, which lost 2 bases and 4 bases, there was a span of 5 bases. The CDR3 sequence is CASSLQGETQYF. The CDR3 coding sequence is TGTGCCAGCAGTTTACAGGGAGAGACCCAGTACTTC.

The CDR3, as DNA: TGTGCCAGCAGCTCTCCAAACCGGGACTCCGACACAGATACGCAGTATTTT. Encoded protein: CASSSPNRDSDTDTQYF. The chain recombines TRBV7-3 with TRBJ2-3; maybe TRBD2 (6 bases). V lost 4 bases and J 2 bases, leaving 19 bases between the germline ends. The CDR3 has 17 residues. The germline V gene encodes CDR1 SGHTA and CDR2 FQGTGA.

V gene TRBV5-1 combines with J gene TRBJ2-7, with TRBD1 identical over 10 bases. V lost 4 bases to trimming and J lost 1 base; unmatched junction nucleotides: 5. Germline V gene sequence: CDR1 SGHRS, CDR2 YFSETQ. This CDR3 has 15 amino acids. The CDR3 nucleotides read TGCGCCAGCAGCACGGGACAGGGGATGTCCTACGAGCAGTACTTC. It translates to CASSTGQGMSYEQYF.